This entry is about one T cell receptor (beta chain). The sample is drawn from a study of blood T cell repertoires in COVID-19. Study-wide background: The cDNA or gDNA used as material had been derived from T cells, B-cell-depleted T cells, or PBMCs.

The protocol was immunoSEQ multiplex PCR, while the TCRdb copy is restricted to in-frame clones and leaves out a portion. The sample comprises roughly 190,000 clones, around 82% of which are singletons, and more than 4% rests with the top ten. Study members were between about 18 and 90 years old and lived in around 24 US regions. Sequencing was done on a sample of PBMCs or T cells enriched from blood (not recorded which). This sequence was found in a woman in her sixties with acute COVID-19.

The CDR3: CASSQFGTGRRNTEAFF. In DNA form, the CDR3 reads TGCGCCAGCAGCCAATTCGGGACAGGGCGGCGGAACACTGAAGCTTTCTTT. The genes are TRBV4-1 and TRBJ1-1; the match to TRBD1 covers 9 bases. The CDR3 covers 17 residues. The germline gives CDR1 MGHRA, CDR2 YSYEKL. V was clipped by 2 bases and J by 1 base; unmatched bases: 8.